This passage covers 16 T cell receptor beta chains from one sample sequenced in a study of cytomegalovirus exposure and HLA in healthy donors. It was with 60 Vbeta and 13 Jbeta primers that the PCR ran. TCRdb keeps only in-frame clones here, not all; method: immunoSEQ multiplex PCR. The table lists more than 85,000 clones, approximately 80% of them singletons. Sample: PBMCs. These receptors all stem from a woman between 18 and 30 years old in good health and CMV-seronegative.

This clone was counted only a few times. This chain joins TRBV29-1 and TRBJ2-7; possible D gene TRBD1, 6 bases. Trimming cost V 6 bases and J 5 bases, with 11 bases left between them. CDR3 length: 11 amino acids. Germline loops: CDR1 SQVTM, CDR2 ANQGSEA. CDR3 sequence (DNA): TGCAGCGTCCTAGGGGGTCACGAGCAGTACTTC. This sequence encodes CSVLGGHEQYF.

The chain employs TRBV6-6 and TRBJ1-5, with 9 bases aligning to TRBD1. Germline V gene lookup returns CDR1 MNHNY and CDR2 SVGAGI (reference sequence). The CDR3 has 16 amino acids. With V trimmed by 2 bases and J by 6 bases, 8 bases remained unmatched. The CDR3: CASSYRDRGAAQPQHF. The CDR3 DNA follows: TGTGCCAGCAGTTACCGTGACAGGGGGGCGGCTCAGCCCCAGCATTTT.

The rearrangement uses TRBV7-9 and TRBJ2-2; 7 bases map to TRBD1. Germline CDR1 and CDR2: SEHNR and FQNEAQ (reference sequence). V shed 5 bases and J 9 bases; nucleotides not matched to a gene: 6. This CDR3 has 13 residues. DNA of the CDR3: TGTGCCAGCAGCCCAGGGGACAGTTGGGAGCTGTTTTTT. This sequence encodes CASSPGDSWELFF.

This clone was observed a handful of times. The genes are TRBV10-3 and TRBJ1-2; TRBD1 matches 7 bases. CDR1 ENHRY and CDR2 SYGVKD come from the germline V gene. The trim removed 6 bases at V and 2 bases at J, leaving 6 bases unmatched. The CDR3 length is 14 residues. CDR3 sequence reads: CAIREGQRNYGYTF. The DNA of the CDR3 is TGTGCCATCAGAGAGGGACAGAGAAACTATGGCTACACCTTC.

The chain employs TRBV19 and TRBJ2-5, with D perhaps TRBD2 (6 bases). This CDR3 contains 13 residues. CDR1 and CDR2 (germline): LNHDA, SQIVND (reference sequence). Trimming removed 5 bases at V and 3 bases at J, with 10 bases between. This chain's CDR3 is CASSARTKETQYF. In DNA form, the CDR3 reads TGTGCCAGTAGTGCCCGGACTAAAGAGACCCAGTACTTC.

This clone was detected a few times. The gene calls are TRBV27 and TRBJ1-6; TRBD1 matches at 9 bases. Trimming removed 5 bases from V and 5 bases from J; junction bases left unmatched: 7. Per germline, CDR1 MNHEY and CDR2 SMNVEV (reference sequence). The length of the CDR3 is 16 residues. DNA for the CDR3: TGTGCCAGCAGTCCCAGGCGGACAGGGGATAATTCACCCCTCCACTTT. This translates into CASSPRRTGDNSPLHF.

This clone was observed once. A junction boundary mismatches the germline segment, possibly from a read error. This chain links TRBV5-1 with TRBJ2-2; 7 bases line up with TRBD1. Germline values: CDR1 SGHRS, CDR2 YFSETQ. The CDR3 covers 14 residues. CDR3 in amino acids: CAGSFGQDGGELFF. The CDR3 region has the DNA TGCGCCGGCAGCTTCGGACAGGACGGCGGGGAGCTGTTTTTT.

The chain couples TRBV9 to TRBJ2-3, with 9 bases matching TRBD1. This CDR3 region has 15 residues. Germline V gene lookup returns CDR1 SGDLS and CDR2 YYNGEE. V trimming: 2 bases; J trimming: 4 bases; junction bases outside the gene matches: 5. The CDR3: CASSVRDREADTQYF. CDR3 DNA: TGTGCCAGCAGCGTCCGGGACAGGGAGGCAGATACGCAGTATTTT.

A note on this clone: Different DNA sequences within this sample yield the same CDR3. The chain couples TRBV28 to TRBJ1-1, with no clear D. CDR1 and CDR2 (germline): MDHEN, SYDVKM. Trimming cost V 5 bases and J 0 bases, with 13 bases left between them. This CDR3 has 15 residues. CDR3 bases: TGTGCCAGCAGTCCCGGGATAAACGTGAACACTGAAGCTTTCTTT. The encoded protein is CASSPGINVNTEAFF.

This CDR3 reads CASSLAVAGGYNEQFF. In nucleotides, the CDR3 is TGCGCCAGCAGCTTGGCGGTAGCGGGGGGATACAATGAGCAGTTCTTC. The chain links TRBV5-1 to TRBJ2-1, with TRBD2 matching over 10 bases. Trimming removed 0 bases from V and 4 bases from J; junction bases left unmatched: 4. Germline CDR1 and CDR2: SGHRS and YFSETQ. This CDR3 spans 16 amino acids.

CDR3 loop: CASNPLGGNEQFF. The CDR3 region has the DNA TGTGCCAGCAACCCTTTGGGGGGCAATGAGCAGTTCTTC. The J gene is TRBJ2-1, the V gene TRBV2; D possibly corresponds to TRBD2 (6 bases). Germline V gives CDR1 SNHLY, CDR2 FYNNEI. CDR3 length: 13 amino acids. V was clipped by 7 bases and J by 6 bases, with 13 bases between them.

The chain joins TRBV6-1 to TRBJ2-1, with 9 bases lining up with TRBD2. This CDR3 is built from 15 residues. J lost 8 bases, V lost 0 bases, and 5 bases had no gene match. The germline V gene encodes CDR1 MNHNS and CDR2 SASEGT. As DNA, the CDR3 is TGTGCCAGCAGTGAAGCGGCGGGGGGGGTCGATGAGCAGTTCTTC. It specifies CASSEAAGGVDEQFF.

V and J are TRBV5-1 and TRBJ2-1; D ambiguous. Germline CDR1 and CDR2: SGHRS and YFSETQ. V shed 0 bases and J shed 4 bases, with 11 bases lying between them. This CDR3 has 15 residues. The CDR3 spells CASSLVHNRYNEQFF. CDR3 nucleotide sequence: TGCGCCAGCAGCTTGGTACATAACCGATACAATGAGCAGTTCTTC.

J is TRBJ2-7 and V is TRBV19; 7 bases fit TRBD2. Germline V gives CDR1 LNHDA, CDR2 SQIVND (reference sequence). V shed 5 bases, J shed 4 bases, and the junction held 5 bases outside the gene matches. This CDR3 comprises 13 residues. The CDR3 sequence is CASSPTSRYEQYF. As DNA, the CDR3 is TGTGCCAGTAGTCCGACTAGCAGGTACGAGCAGTACTTC.

This rearrangement joins TRBV10-3 to TRBJ2-1; 10 bases map to TRBD1. This CDR3 has 14 amino acids. The germline V gene has CDR1 ENHRY and CDR2 SYGVKD. V gave up 8 bases and J gave up 7 bases; unmatched junction bases: 8. The CDR3: CAIAPGQGRNEQFF. CDR3 sequence (DNA): TGTGCCATCGCCCCGGGACAGGGGCGGAATGAGCAGTTCTTC.

The V gene is TRBV7-7, the J gene TRBJ1-1, with 7 nucleotides matching TRBD1. CDR1 and CDR2 from the germline V gene are SSHAT and FNYEAQ (reference sequence). The CDR3 runs to 12 residues. The CDR3 is CAVDRLNTEAFF. CDR3 DNA sequence: TGTGCTGTGGACAGGTTGAACACTGAAGCTTTCTTT.